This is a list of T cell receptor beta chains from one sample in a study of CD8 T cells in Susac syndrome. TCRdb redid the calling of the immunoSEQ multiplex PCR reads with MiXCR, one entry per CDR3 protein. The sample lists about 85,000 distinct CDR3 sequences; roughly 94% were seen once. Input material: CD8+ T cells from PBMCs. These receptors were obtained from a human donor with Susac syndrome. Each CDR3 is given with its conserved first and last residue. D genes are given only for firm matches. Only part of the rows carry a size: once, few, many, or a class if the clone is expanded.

CASSYSTGTYEQYF TGTGCCAGCAGTTACTCGACAGGGACCTACGAGCAGTACTTC TRBJ2-7 TRBV6-5 NA TRBD1
CAWSVLGTDTQYF TGTGCCTGGAGTGTATTAGGGACAGATACGCAGTATTTT TRBJ2-3 TRBV30 NA NA
CATGRLAGDYNEQFF TGTGCCACCGGTCGCCTAGCGGGGGACTACAATGAGCAGTTCTTC TRBJ2-1 TRBV19 NA TRBD2
CASKGQPSTDTQYF TGCGCCAGCAAGGGACAACCTAGCACAGATACGCAGTATTTT TRBJ2-3 TRBV4-1 NA NA
CATGTGASPDEKLFF TGTGCCACAGGGACAGGGGCCAGCCCGGATGAAAAACTGTTTTTT TRBJ1-4 TRBV7-9 NA TRBD1
CASSPVRFSSGSRGPYNEQFF TGTGCCAGCAGTCCCGTGAGGTTTTCTAGCGGGAGCCGAGGGCCCTACAATGAGCAGTTCTTC TRBJ2-1 TRBV12-3/TRBV12-4 NA TRBD2
CASSPAGYEQYF TGTGCCAGCAGCCCTGCTGGGTACGAGCAGTACTTC TRBJ2-7 TRBV7-8 few NA
CASKSTWIDRPSDLYEQYF TGTGCCAGCAAATCGACGTGGATCGATCGACCCTCAGACCTCTACGAGCAGTACTTC TRBJ2-7 TRBV27 NA NA
CATSGTGFNEQFF TGTGCCACATCCGGGACAGGATTTAATGAGCAGTTCTTC TRBJ2-1 TRBV6-5 NA TRBD1
CASSFPRDRETQYF TGTGCCAGCAGTTTCCCTCGGGATCGGGAGACCCAGTACTTC TRBJ2-5 TRBV28 NA NA
CASSQDRMTGFYEQYF TGTGCCAGCAGCCAAGATAGGATGACAGGGTTCTACGAGCAGTACTTC TRBJ2-7 TRBV3-1 NA TRBD1
CSASRDYNTGELFF TGCAGTGCTAGTCGGGACTACAACACCGGGGAGCTGTTTTTT TRBJ2-2 TRBV20-1 once TRBD2
CSARAQHGAKYYEQYF TGCAGTGCTAGGGCCCAGCACGGGGCGAAATACTACGAGCAGTACTTC TRBJ2-7 TRBV20-1 NA NA
CASSFLGGYNEQFF TGTGCCAGCAGTTTCTTGGGCGGATACAATGAGCAGTTCTTC TRBJ2-1 TRBV12-3/TRBV12-4 NA NA
CSVEGLYRQIQETQYF TGCAGCGTTGAAGGACTGTACCGACAGATTCAAGAGACCCAGTACTTC TRBJ2-5 TRBV29-1 NA NA
CASSMYGDPRNEQFF TGTGCCAGCAGCATGTACGGGGACCCTCGGAATGAGCAGTTCTTC TRBJ2-1 TRBV7-6 once NA
CASSEPDRATYGYTF TGTGCCAGCAGTGAACCGGACAGGGCCACCTATGGCTACACCTTC TRBJ1-2 TRBV2 NA TRBD1
CSVEGGLAGVREQFF TGCAGCGTTGAAGGGGGACTAGCGGGAGTACGGGAGCAGTTCTTC TRBJ2-1 TRBV29-1 NA TRBD2
CSARDLVAPSSYNEQFF TGCAGTGCTAGAGATCTCGTAGCCCCGAGCTCCTACAATGAGCAGTTCTTC TRBJ2-1 TRBV20-1 NA NA
CSFRTESSYNEQFF TGCAGCTTTCGGACTGAGAGCTCCTACAATGAGCAGTTCTTC TRBJ2-1 TRBV29-1 NA NA
CASSFGRTGIVGGYTF TGTGCCAGCAGTTTCGGCCGGACAGGGATCGTGGGTGGCTACACCTTC TRBJ1-2 TRBV12-3/TRBV12-4 NA TRBD1
CASRSKAGIEQFF TGTGCCAGCAGGTCAAAAGCGGGCATTGAGCAGTTCTTC TRBJ2-1 TRBV12-3/TRBV12-4 NA NA
CASSSGTGLGEQFF TGTGCCAGCAGTTCCGGGACAGGGCTTGGCGAGCAGTTCTTC TRBJ2-1 TRBV12-3/TRBV12-4 NA TRBD1
CASTPQTGNTGELFF TGTGCCAGCACGCCCCAGACAGGGAACACCGGGGAGCTGTTTTTT TRBJ2-2 TRBV9 once NA
CASSLDGGRFNEQFF TGCGCCAGCAGCTTGGATGGGGGGAGATTCAATGAGCAGTTCTTC TRBJ2-1 TRBV5-1 NA NA
CSVEGQPYEQYF TGCAGCGTTGAAGGACAGCCCTACGAGCAGTACTTC TRBJ2-7 TRBV29-1 NA NA
CSARDQRAVHSYEQYF TGCAGTGCTAGAGATCAGAGGGCAGTTCACTCCTACGAGCAGTACTTC TRBJ2-7 TRBV20-1 NA NA
CASSETSGSHEQYF TGTGCCAGCAGCGAGACTAGCGGGAGCCACGAGCAGTACTTC TRBJ2-7 TRBV6-2/TRBV6-3 NA TRBD2
CASSFGSSEQYF TGTGCCAGCAGCTTTGGGTCTAGCGAGCAGTACTTC TRBJ2-7 TRBV5-6 NA NA
CASSLGQTQYF TGTGCCAGCAGCCTGGGACAGACCCAGTACTTC TRBJ2-5 TRBV27 NA NA
CAWSLAGGYEQYF TGTGCCTGGAGTCTAGCGGGGGGCTACGAGCAGTACTTC TRBJ2-7 TRBV30 NA TRBD2
CASSSASGLARNIQYF TGTGCCAGCAGCTCCGCCTCGGGACTGGCGAGAAACATTCAGTACTTC TRBJ2-4 TRBV13 NA NA
CASSRTYEQYF TGTGCCAGCAGCCGAACCTACGAGCAGTACTTC TRBJ2-7 TRBV7-9 once NA
CASSFDRGSTDTQYF TGTGCCAGCAGCTTCGACAGGGGAAGCACAGATACGCAGTATTTT TRBJ2-3 TRBV28 NA TRBD1
CSARVGRYSNQPQHF TGCAGTGCTAGAGTGGGCAGGTATAGCAATCAGCCCCAGCATTTT TRBJ1-5 TRBV20-1 NA NA
CASSTRLAGDGVRANEQFF TGTGCCAGCAGTACACGACTAGCGGGAGACGGTGTGAGGGCCAATGAGCAGTTCTTC TRBJ2-1 TRBV12-3/TRBV12-4 NA TRBD2
CSVDSGTDNQPQHF TGCAGCGTTGACTCGGGGACCGACAATCAGCCCCAGCATTTT TRBJ1-5 TRBV29-1 NA NA
CSVEQGGNGYTF TGCAGCGTTGAACAGGGGGGCAATGGCTACACCTTC TRBJ1-2 TRBV29-1 NA TRBD1
CASSQDPGYEQYF TGTGCCAGCAGCCAAGATCCAGGCTACGAGCAGTACTTC TRBJ2-7 TRBV3-1 NA NA
CSARDPIEQETQYF TGCAGTGCTAGAGATCCCATAGAGCAAGAGACCCAGTACTTC TRBJ2-5 TRBV20-1 NA NA
CAWGQGISGNTIYF TGTGCCTGGGGACAGGGCATCTCTGGAAACACCATATATTTT TRBJ1-3 TRBV30 NA TRBD1
CATARDRGLETQYF TGTGCCACGGCGAGGGACAGGGGGCTGGAGACCCAGTACTTC TRBJ2-5 TRBV15 once TRBD1
CASSVSGSAYEQYF TGTGCCAGCAGCGTTAGCGGGAGTGCCTACGAGCAGTACTTC TRBJ2-7 TRBV9 NA TRBD2
CASSPTELSGYTF TGTGCCAGCAGCCCCACGGAGCTGAGTGGCTACACCTTC TRBJ1-2 TRBV7-9 NA NA
CASSTLFGLGEQYF TGTGCCAGCAGCACCCTTTTCGGATTGGGGGAGCAGTACTTC TRBJ2-7 TRBV28 NA NA